One and the same sample provided the 30 T cell receptor beta chains below, sequenced in a study of blood T cell repertoires in COVID-19. TCRdb's copy holds only in-frame clones and misses some; the assay was immunoSEQ multiplex PCR. The table includes 60,000 to 65,000 clones, roughly 80% detected once. The sample was peripheral blood. Receptors originate from a man in his 60s with COVID-19, enrolled during active disease.

This clone was seen a single time. V is TRBV29-1 and J is TRBJ2-7; 9 bases are a match to TRBD2. V dropped 4 bases and J dropped 6; count of bases not matched to a gene: 7. This CDR3 spans 13 amino acids. From germline, CDR1 is SQVTM and CDR2 ANQGSEA. CDR3 sequence: CSVGVSGRGEQYF. The CDR3 DNA reads TGCAGCGTTGGGGTTAGCGGGAGAGGCGAGCAGTACTTC.

This chain connects TRBV2 to TRBJ1-2, with D possibly matching TRBD1 (6 bases). The V and J ends lost 2 bases and 6 bases respectively, with 19 bases between them. The CDR3 contains 16 residues. CDR1 is SNHLY and CDR2 is FYNNEI in the germline V gene. This CDR3 reads CASSELETGQSDGYTF. In nucleotides, the CDR3 is TGTGCCAGCAGTGAACTGGAAACGGGACAATCGGATGGCTACACCTTC.

A few counts support this clone. This chain connects TRBV27 to TRBJ2-1, with 9 bases identical to TRBD2. V lost 5 bases, J lost 3 bases, and 14 bases stayed unmatched. Germline V CDR1 and CDR2: MNHEY, SMNVEV (reference sequence). CDR3 length: 18 residues. CDR3 DNA sequence: TGTGCCAGCAGTCCAAAGGGCGCGGGAGGGGGTATCTACAATGAGCAGTTCTTC. As protein: CASSPKGAGGGIYNEQFF.

V is TRBV30 and J is TRBJ2-2; TRBD2 matches 11 bases. Per germline, CDR1 GTSNPN and CDR2 SVGIG (reference sequence). CDR3 length equals 18 residues. J gave up 7 bases and V 2 bases, and 15 bases lay outside the gene matches. CDR3 protein: CAWSSGLGSGRANGELFF. The DNA for the CDR3 is TGTGCCTGGAGTTCGGGGTTGGGTAGCGGGAGGGCCAACGGGGAGCTGTTTTTT. Full variable domain (rest looked up from reference TRBV30 and TRBJ2-2): SQTIHQWPATLVQPVGSPLSLECTVEGTSNPNLYWYRQAAGRGLQLLFYSVGIGQISSEVPQNLSASRPQDRQFILSSKKLLLSDSGFYLCAWSSGLGSGRANGELFFGEGSRLTVL.

About this clone itself: This CDR3 is also generated by other DNA sequences in the sample. The V call is TRBV7-3, the J call TRBJ2-3; D gene unclear. Germline-derived CDR1 and CDR2 are SGHTA and FQGTGA. The CDR3 loop spans 14 amino acids. V was shortened by 2 bases and J by 0 bases, with 6 bases between the two germline ends. CDR3 sequence (DNA): TGTGCCAGCAGCTTATCTGTTAGCACAGATACGCAGTATTTT. This translates into CASSLSVSTDTQYF.

This chain joins TRBV5-1 and TRBJ2-5; D is unclear. This CDR3 is 15 amino acids long. V lost 0 bases and J lost 5, with 14 bases in between. From germline, CDR1 is SGHRS and CDR2 YFSETQ. The CDR3, as DNA: TGCGCCAGCAGCTTGGTTCCAGATACAGTGGAGACCCAGTACTTC. This encodes CASSLVPDTVETQYF.

J is TRBJ2-7 and V is TRBV6-6, with TRBD1 matching over 12 bases. The germline V gene encodes CDR1 MNHNY and CDR2 SVGAGI (reference sequence). With V trimmed by 5 bases and J by 7 bases, 9 bases remained unmatched. This CDR3 is built from 15 residues. The CDR3 protein is CASSPPGQGAGEQYF. CDR3 in DNA: TGTGCCAGCAGTCCTCCGGGACAGGGGGCGGGAGAGCAGTACTTC.

This clone has just one count. The CDR3 DNA sequence: TGCGCCAGCAGCGGACGACAGGGGGCGTCTGGAAACACCATATATTTT. Residues: CASSGRQGASGNTIYF. The V and J genes are TRBV4-1 and TRBJ1-3, with 10 bases matching TRBD1. The CDR3 contains 16 residues. Germline lookup yields CDR1 MGHRA and CDR2 YSYEKL. V was pared by 5 bases and J by 1 base, with 5 bases of the junction left unmatched.

This sequence joins TRBV6-5 and TRBJ1-2, with D tentatively TRBD1 (5 bases). V was cut by 2 bases and J by 4 bases, with 8 bases left in between. CDR1 is MNHEY, CDR2 SVGAGI, per germline. The CDR3 is 13 amino acids. CDR3 in DNA: TGTGCCAGCAGTTACGACAGCTTCTATGGCTACACCTTC. Its protein product is CASSYDSFYGYTF.

This clone was detected a few times. J is TRBJ1-6 and V is TRBV7-9; possible D gene TRBD1, 6 bases. Germline CDR1 SEHNR, CDR2 FQNEAQ (reference sequence). Trimming shortened V by 4 bases and J by 0 bases, and 16 bases separated the two germline ends. This CDR3 has 18 amino acids. The CDR3, as DNA: TGTGCCAGCAGCTGGGGAATCAGGGGTAGCTCCTATAATTCACCCCTCCACTTT. Translating gives CASSWGIRGSSYNSPLHF.

The CDR3 region is CASSEQGQGLSPLHF. The CDR3 nucleotides are TGTGCCAGCAGTGAACAGGGACAGGGGCTCTCACCCCTCCACTTT. The V gene is TRBV2, the J gene TRBJ1-6; TRBD1 matches 10 bases. Germline V lookup: CDR1 SNHLY, CDR2 FYNNEI. The CDR3 sequence is 15 residues long. V shed 2 bases and J 10 bases; nucleotides not matched to a gene: 5. The full variable domain, its missing parts supplied by reference TRBV2 and TRBJ1-6, is EPEVTQTPSHQVTQMGQEVILRCVPISNHLYFYWYRQILGQKVEFLVSFYNNEISEKSEIFDDQFSVERPDGSNFTLKIRSTKLEDSAMYFCASSEQGQGLSPLHFGNGTRLTVT.

This clone was detected a few times. This sequence joins TRBV9 and TRBJ2-3, with D uncertain. Germline V lookup: CDR1 SGDLS, CDR2 YYNGEE. Trimming left V 2 bases short and J 4 bases short, with 11 bases between. The CDR3 sequence is 14 residues long. CDR3 in DNA: TGTGCCAGCAGCGTGCAGGCCCAGCCAGATACGCAGTATTTT. Its translation: CASSVQAQPDTQYF.

The rearrangement links TRBV6-6 to TRBJ1-2; a weak D match, TRBD1 (5 bases). V lost 3 bases and J 3 bases, leaving 11 bases between the germline ends. Per germline, CDR1 MNHNY and CDR2 SVGAGI (reference sequence). CDR3 length: 14 amino acids. CDR3 DNA sequence: TGTGCCAGCAGTTATCCGACAGTTGACTATGGCTACACCTTC. Translating it yields CASSYPTVDYGYTF.

V and J are TRBV28 and TRBJ1-4; 11 bases line up with TRBD1. This CDR3 is 15 amino acids long. J lost 7 bases, V lost 5 bases, and 6 bases had no gene match. Germline CDR1 and CDR2: MDHEN and SYDVKM. The CDR3 sequence: CASSLAGTGGEKLFF. CDR3 nucleotides: TGTGCCAGCAGTCTGGCCGGGACAGGGGGTGAAAAACTGTTTTTT.

The V call is TRBV3-1 (or the pseudogene TRBV3-2), the J call TRBJ1-1; D uncertain. Trimming removed 4 bases at V and 1 base at J, with 13 bases between. The CDR3 is 15 residues long. Germline CDR1 reads LGHDT; CDR2 reads YNNKEL (reference sequence). The CDR3 is CASSLYRGENTEAFF. The CDR3 DNA reads as TGTGCCAGCAGCCTCTACCGAGGAGAGAACACTGAAGCTTTCTTT.

The rearrangement joins TRBV25-1 to TRBJ1-2; 12 positions agree with TRBD1. V gave up 6 bases and J gave up 6 bases; unmatched junction bases: 8. The V gene's germline CDR1 is MGHDK and CDR2 SYGVNS. The length of the CDR3 is 15 residues. The CDR3 here is CASSPSGTGGDGYTF. Written as DNA, the CDR3 is TGTGCCAGCAGCCCCTCCGGGACAGGGGGCGATGGCTACACCTTC.

V and J are TRBV10-3 and TRBJ2-1, with 8 bases aligning to TRBD2. Trimming at V came to 8 bases and at J to 8 bases, leaving 14 bases not matched to a gene. The CDR3 consists of 15 residues. Germline V gene sequence: CDR1 ENHRY, CDR2 SYGVKD. CDR3 nucleotides: TGTGCCATCCAAGACCGGGGGGGTCATGGCGATGAGCAGTTCTTC. Translating gives CAIQDRGGHGDEQFF.

The chain carries TRBV7-3 and TRBJ1-5; the D gene is possibly TRBD1 (5 bases). Germline assignment: CDR1 SGHTA and CDR2 FQGTGA. The CDR3 length is 15 residues. Between the trimmed V and J ends, which lost 1 base and 4 bases, there was a span of 11 bases. The CDR3 protein is CASSLSGGTNQPQHF. CDR3 nucleotides: TGTGCCAGCAGCTTAAGCGGAGGGACGAATCAGCCCCAGCATTTT.

The chain couples TRBV18 to TRBJ1-5, with a possible D match to TRBD1 (6 bases). Looked up from germline, CDR1 is KGHSH and CDR2 is LQKENI. The CDR3 has 15 amino acids. V lost 3 bases to trimming and J lost 7 bases, with 16 bases between them. CDR3 coding DNA: TGTGCCAGCTCACCGCGGGGGGGCCGTCCCCAGCCCCAGCATTTT. It specifies CASSPRGGRPQPQHF.

This clone was counted once. The V gene is TRBV10-1, the J gene TRBJ2-1; D perhaps matches TRBD2 (6 bases). This CDR3 contains 13 residues. V lost 8 bases and J lost 3, with 11 bases in between. Germline V CDR1 and CDR2: WNHNN, SYGVQD (reference sequence). CDR3 coding DNA: TGCGCCAGCGGAAGGACTAACTACAATGAGCAGTTCTTC. Its translation: CASGRTNYNEQFF.

This clone was seen many times. This sequence joins TRBV7-9 and TRBJ1-2, with 11 bases matching TRBD1. The germline V gene encodes CDR1 SEHNR and CDR2 FQNEAQ (reference sequence). V trimming: 4 bases; J trimming: 5 bases; junction bases outside the gene matches: 0. CDR3 length: 13 residues. In DNA, the CDR3 is TGTGCCAGCAGCTGGGACAGGGGGTATGGCTACACCTTC. Translation gives CASSWDRGYGYTF.

The rearrangement uses TRBV3-1 (or the pseudogene TRBV3-2) and TRBJ1-1; D call uncertain. Per germline, CDR1 LGHDT and CDR2 YNNKEL (reference sequence). The CDR3 spans 15 residues. The V end lost 1 base, the J end lost 0 bases, and 9 bases lay between the germline ends. Written as DNA, the CDR3 is TGTGCCAGCAGCCAAGGCGGCGTAGTGAACACTGAAGCTTTCTTT. It yields the protein CASSQGGVVNTEAFF.

The chain combines TRBV7-6 with TRBJ2-1; TRBD1 agrees at 8 bases. With 5 bases clipped from V and 8 bases from J, the junction kept 11 bases outside the gene matches. Germline V gives CDR1 SGHVS, CDR2 FNYEAQ. This CDR3 has 15 residues. The CDR3, as DNA: TGTGCCAGCAGCGGACGACAGGGGACGAGGGATGAGCAGTTCTTC. This gives the protein CASSGRQGTRDEQFF.

The chain couples TRBV10-1 to TRBJ1-4; 7 nucleotides line up with TRBD1. V was pared by 0 bases and J by 2 bases, with 3 bases of the junction left unmatched. The V gene's germline CDR1 is WNHNN and CDR2 SYGVQD (reference sequence). This CDR3 contains 16 residues. The CDR3 is CASSESRGNTNEKLFF. CDR3 coding DNA: TGCGCCAGCAGTGAGTCCAGGGGGAATACTAATGAAAAACTGTTTTTT.

The chain carries TRBV2 and TRBJ2-1; 9 positions agree with TRBD1. The CDR3 totals 13 residues. J was trimmed by 7 bases and V by 4 bases; bases with no gene match: 2. Germline V lookup: CDR1 SNHLY, CDR2 FYNNEI. Here the CDR3 reads CASSAGTGNEQFF. The CDR3 bases are TGTGCCAGCAGTGCTGGGACAGGGAATGAGCAGTTCTTC. Using reference TRBV2 and TRBJ2-1 for the parts outside the CDR3, the full variable domain is EPEVTQTPSHQVTQMGQEVILRCVPISNHLYFYWYRQILGQKVEFLVSFYNNEISEKSEIFDDQFSVERPDGSNFTLKIRSTKLEDSAMYFCASSAGTGNEQFFGPGTRLTVL.

For the CDR3, the DNA is TGTGCCAGCGGCCTAGGGACAGGGAACACAGATACGCAGTATTTT. It translates to CASGLGTGNTDTQYF. The chain is built from TRBV7-6 and TRBJ2-3; TRBD1 aligns across 9 bases. V was pared by 8 bases and J by 2 bases, with 8 bases of the junction left unmatched. Germline CDR1 and CDR2: SGHVS and FNYEAQ. This CDR3 spans 15 amino acids.

The chain has TRBV5-4 and TRBJ1-6, with 7 bases matching TRBD1. With V trimmed by 4 bases and J by 6 bases, 7 bases remained unmatched. CDR3 size: 15 residues. Germline V gene sequence: CDR1 SGHNT, CDR2 YYREEE (reference sequence). The CDR3 region is CASSPQGESNSPLHF. The CDR3 DNA reads as TGTGCCAGCAGCCCGCAGGGGGAAAGTAATTCACCCCTCCACTTT.

The V gene is TRBV7-9, the J gene TRBJ2-2; no firm D call. Between the trimmed V and J ends, which lost 1 base and 1 base, there was a span of 7 bases. Germline V gene data show CDR1 as SEHNR and CDR2 as FQNEAQ (reference sequence). The CDR3 covers 15 residues. CDR3: CASSLESLNTGELFF. CDR3 bases: TGTGCCAGCAGCTTAGAGAGTTTGAACACCGGGGAGCTGTTTTTT.

V gene TRBV9 combines with J gene TRBJ2-1, with a possible D match to TRBD2 (5 bases). Germline CDR1 SGDLS, CDR2 YYNGEE. V was pared by 0 bases and J by 9 bases, with 7 bases between. This CDR3 has 12 residues. In DNA form, the CDR3 reads TGTGCCAGCAGCGTAGTTCGGGGTGAGCAGTTCTTC. Translating it yields CASSVVRGEQFF.

This chain joins TRBV4-2 and TRBJ2-3; a weak D match, TRBD2 (6 bases). Per germline, CDR1 LGHNA and CDR2 YNFKEQ. Trimming pared 0 bases from V and 3 bases from J, leaving 13 bases between. The length of the CDR3 is 16 residues. CDR3 nucleotide sequence: TGTGCCAGCAGCCAAGAGCCACGGGAGCAAACAGATACGCAGTATTTT. Protein sequence: CASSQEPREQTDTQYF.